This TCR beta chain was sequenced during a study of T cells in Graves' hyperthyroidism and ophthalmopathy. Amplification yielded TCR beta CDR3 regions, with RNA transcripts as the source. TCR CDR3 underwent first-round RT-PCR with the HTBI primer set. In TCRdb, the multiplex PCR reads were re-called with MiXCR into one record per CDR3 protein. The sample holds 300,000 to 450,000 distinct CDR3 sequences; 15% are singletons and the top ten take approximately 32%. This clonotype has at least ten counts. This CDR3 contains 15 residues. V dropped 2 bases and J dropped 4; count of bases not matched to a gene: 6. CDR1 and CDR2 (germline): LGHDT, YNNKEL (reference sequence).

This TCR was sampled from a woman between 25 and 40 years old with Graves' hyperthyroidism. V is TRBV3-1 and J is TRBJ2-5; 8 positions agree with TRBD2. Sequencing was done on a sample of blood. CDR3 amino acids: CASSQNPGGGETQYF. DNA for the CDR3: TGTGCCAGCAGCCAAAACCCGGGGGGGGGAGAGACCCAGTACTTC.